The next 17 T cell receptor beta chains were all read from a single sample in a study of technical replicates of blood from four donors. Assay: immunoSEQ multiplex PCR; the TCRdb copy retains only in-frame clones and omits some. The data hold some 62,000 clones, with about 89% observed a single time. The sequenced sample was PBMCs. These receptors were obtained from a human donor in good health. Some clones in this sample may be carry-over from other donors' samples.

CDR3 protein: CASSQDLQGDSYTF. CDR3 DNA sequence: TGCGCCAGCAGCCAAGATTTACAGGGCGATAGCTACACCTTC. The V and J genes are TRBV4-3 and TRBJ1-2; weak D call: TRBD1 (6 bases). Germline V gene sequence: CDR1 LGHNA, CDR2 YSLEER. CDR3 length: 14 amino acids. With 0 bases removed from V and 9 bases from J, the gap between germline ends came to 14 bases.

The genes are TRBV4-3 and TRBJ1-4; 9 bases line up with TRBD1. This CDR3 is built from 15 residues. The germline CDR1 and CDR2 sequences are LGHNA and YSLEER. The J segment lost 5 bases and the V segment lost 4 bases, leaving 5 bases of the junction unmatched. The CDR3 bases are TGCGCCAGCAGCCCGGGAGGGACAGGGAATGAAAAACTGTTTTTT. Its translation: CASSPGGTGNEKLFF.

The rearrangement links TRBV29-1 to TRBJ2-7, with 9 bases aligning to TRBD1. V shed 3 bases and J 6 bases; nucleotides not matched to a gene: 12. CDR1 and CDR2 (germline): SQVTM, ANQGSEA. The CDR3 totals 15 residues. Here the CDR3 DNA reads TGCAGCGTTGATATTACCGGACAGGGGAACGGCGAGCAGTACTTC. Protein product: CSVDITGQGNGEQYF.

This CDR3 is CASSLGGPTGEKLFF. DNA of the CDR3: TGTGCCAGCAGCTTAGGGGGCCCAACAGGGGAAAAACTGTTTTTT. The rearrangement joins TRBV7-6 to TRBJ1-4; perhaps TRBD1 as D (6 bases). The CDR3 is 15 amino acids. V lost 1 base and J lost 8, with 14 bases in between. CDR1 and CDR2 (germline): SGHVS, FNYEAQ.

The J gene is TRBJ2-7, the V gene TRBV27; 8 bases fit TRBD1. The V gene end was trimmed by 2 bases and the J gene end by 7 bases; junction bases not matched to a gene: 7. The CDR3 has 14 amino acids. Germline-derived CDR1 and CDR2 are MNHEY and SMNVEV (reference sequence). CDR3: CASSLRTGLREQYF. The CDR3 region has the DNA TGTGCCAGCAGTTTACGGACAGGGCTTAGGGAGCAGTACTTC.

The CDR3 loop reads CASSLNRRSPLHF. Here the CDR3 DNA reads TGCGCCAGCAGCTTGAATCGTCGTTCACCCCTCCACTTT. The chain employs TRBV5-1 and TRBJ1-6; D unclear. V lost 1 base, J lost 9 bases, and 8 bases lay in between. The CDR3 runs 13 residues. Germline V gene data show CDR1 as SGHRS and CDR2 as YFSETQ.

The gene calls are TRBV4-3 and TRBJ1-1; D perhaps matches TRBD1 (6 bases). There are 15 residues in the CDR3. Germline assignment: CDR1 LGHNA and CDR2 YSLEER. Trimming took 0 bases from V and 3 from J, leaving 11 bases between them. The CDR3 spells CASSQDAGADTEAFF. The CDR3 coding sequence is TGCGCCAGCAGCCAAGATGCGGGGGCCGACACTGAAGCTTTCTTT.

The chain recombines TRBV6-5 with TRBJ2-3; D gene ambiguous. The V and J ends lost 5 bases and 0 bases respectively, with 9 bases between them. From germline, CDR1 is MNHEY and CDR2 SVGAGI. This CDR3 is 14 amino acids long. The CDR3 loop is CASSLAVSTDTQYF. The CDR3 bases are TGTGCCAGCAGTCTTGCGGTGAGCACAGATACGCAGTATTTT.

The V call is TRBV30, the J call TRBJ2-1; 13 bases align to TRBD2. CDR1 is GTSNPN and CDR2 is SVGIG in the germline V gene (reference sequence). The CDR3 loop spans 15 amino acids. The V segment lost 3 bases and the J segment 7 bases; nucleotides outside the gene matches: 6. CDR3 protein: CAWRSTSGRGNEQFF. The CDR3 nucleotides read TGTGCCTGGAGATCCACTAGCGGGAGGGGTAATGAGCAGTTCTTC.

The rearrangement links TRBV10-2 to TRBJ2-3, with 9 bases aligning to TRBD2. The CDR3 has 14 residues. V lost 9 bases, J lost 6 bases, and 10 bases stayed unmatched. CDR1 and CDR2 (germline): WSHSY, SAAADI. The CDR3 nucleotides read TGCGCCAGGAGCCGGACTAGCGAGTCCGATACGCAGTATTTT. Amino acid sequence: CARSRTSESDTQYF.

The chain links TRBV6-1 to TRBJ1-1; TRBD1 aligns across 7 bases. V was pared by 8 bases and J by 0 bases, with 6 bases of the junction left unmatched. There are 14 residues in the CDR3. Germline CDR1 and CDR2: MNHNS and SASEGT. The CDR3 sequence: CASFDRAMNTEAFF. The DNA of the CDR3 is TGTGCCAGCTTCGACAGGGCCATGAACACTGAAGCTTTCTTT.

This clone appeared a few times. The V gene is TRBV30, the J gene TRBJ1-6; 7 nucleotides line up with TRBD1. CDR1 is GTSNPN and CDR2 is SVGIG in the germline V gene (reference sequence). The CDR3 has 12 residues. The V gene end was trimmed by 6 bases and the J gene end by 7 bases; junction bases not matched to a gene: 3. CDR3 DNA: TGTGCCTGCGGGACAGCAAATTCACCCCTCCACTTT. Amino acid sequence: CACGTANSPLHF.

This sequence joins TRBV13 and TRBJ2-7; no clear D gene. V lost 5 bases, J lost 1 base, and 6 bases lay in between. CDR3 length: 12 residues. Germline-derived CDR1 and CDR2 are PRHDT and FYEKMQ (reference sequence). CDR3 loop: CASSGPSYEQYF. The DNA of the CDR3 is TGTGCCAGCAGCGGGCCATCCTACGAGCAGTACTTC. The full variable domain, its missing parts supplied by reference TRBV13 and TRBJ2-7, is AAGVIQSPRHLIKEKRETATLKCYPIPRHDTVYWYQQGPGQDPQFLISFYEKMQSDKGSIPDRFSAQQFSDYHSELNMSSLELGDSALYFCASSGPSYEQYFGPGTRLTVT.

This chain joins TRBV13 and TRBJ1-1, with 7 nucleotides matching TRBD1. This CDR3 region has 15 residues. The V and J ends lost 5 bases and 0 bases, in that order; junction bases with no gene match: 6. The germline gives CDR1 PRHDT, CDR2 FYEKMQ (reference sequence). The CDR3 DNA sequence: TGTGCCAGCAGCATTGGACAGGCCATGAACACTGAAGCTTTCTTT. The encoded protein is CASSIGQAMNTEAFF.

The CDR3 protein is CASSRTWTGGNQPQHF. The CDR3 DNA reads TGTGCCAGCAGTCGAACCTGGACAGGGGGGAATCAGCCCCAGCATTTT. This chain joins TRBV5-6 and TRBJ1-5; 10 nucleotides align to TRBD1. V was pared by 5 bases and J by 4 bases, with 9 bases of the junction left unmatched. Germline V gene sequence: CDR1 SGHDT, CDR2 YYEEEE. CDR3 size: 16 residues.

Note on this clone: The identical CDR3 is also encoded by other nucleotide sequences in the sample. V is TRBV11-2 and J is TRBJ2-5, with 7 bases fitting TRBD2. This CDR3 is built from 13 residues. CDR1 SGHAT and CDR2 FQNNGV come from the germline V gene. J lost 4 bases, V lost 1 base, and 0 bases had no gene match. The CDR3 region has the DNA TGTGCCAGCAGCTTAGGCGGGGGAGAGACCCAGTACTTC. Translation gives CASSLGGGETQYF.

This rearrangement joins TRBV11-2 to TRBJ1-3; D uncertain. The CDR3 consists of 16 residues. Trimming removed 4 bases at V and 0 bases at J, with 13 bases between. Germline assignment: CDR1 SGHAT and CDR2 FQNNGV. CDR3 region: CASSSSTTSSGNTIYF. CDR3 nucleotide sequence: TGTGCCAGCAGCTCATCCACGACAAGCTCTGGAAACACCATATATTTT.